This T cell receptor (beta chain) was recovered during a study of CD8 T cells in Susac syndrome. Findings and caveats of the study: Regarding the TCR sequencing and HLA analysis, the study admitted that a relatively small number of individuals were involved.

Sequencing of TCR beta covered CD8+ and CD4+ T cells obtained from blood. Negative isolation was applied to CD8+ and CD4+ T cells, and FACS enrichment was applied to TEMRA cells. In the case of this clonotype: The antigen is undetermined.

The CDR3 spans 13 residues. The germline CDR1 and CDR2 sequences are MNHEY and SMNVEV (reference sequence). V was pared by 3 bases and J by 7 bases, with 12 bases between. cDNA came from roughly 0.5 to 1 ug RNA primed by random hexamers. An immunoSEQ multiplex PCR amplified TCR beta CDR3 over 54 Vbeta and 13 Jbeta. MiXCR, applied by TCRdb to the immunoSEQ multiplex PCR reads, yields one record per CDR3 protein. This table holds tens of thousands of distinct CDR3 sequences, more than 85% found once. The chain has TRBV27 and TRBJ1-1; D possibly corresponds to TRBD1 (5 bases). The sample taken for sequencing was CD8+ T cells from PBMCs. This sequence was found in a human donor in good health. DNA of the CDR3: TGTGCCAGCAGTTTCACGGGGGGGAGTGAAGCTTTCTTT. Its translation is CASSFTGGSEAFF.